The rows below give T cell receptor beta chains drawn from one sample of a study of STAT5B mutations in CD4+ large granular lymphocyte leukemia. Assay used: immunoSEQ multiplex PCR; TCRdb lists only in-frame clones, some missing. The sample carries about 40,000 clones, around 85% recorded once. Source material: CD4+ T cells from blood buffy coats. The source is a human donor in good health. Each CDR3 is given with its conserved first and last residue. A D gene is named only where the DNA matches it firmly. Part of the rows lack a size; the others show once, few, many or a class for expanded clones.

once	.	TRBV14	TRBJ2-5	CASSQTEVETQYF	TGTGCCAGCAGCCAAACGGAGGTTGAGACCCAGTACTTC
.	.	TRBV6-1	TRBJ1-2	CASSATTDGLYGYTF	TGTGCCAGCAGTGCTACCACGGACGGGCTATATGGCTACACCTTC
.	.	TRBV5-1	TRBJ1-2	CASSPLGGGDSGYTF	TGCGCCAGCAGCCCTCTAGGGGGGGGCGACAGTGGCTACACCTTC
.	.	TRBV6-1	TRBJ2-5	CASSEMWAGTYQETQYF	TGTGCCAGCAGTGAAATGTGGGCGGGAACTTACCAAGAGACCCAGTACTTC
.	TRBD1	TRBV19	TRBJ2-1	CASSIRQGASNEQFF	TGTGCCAGTAGTATCCGACAGGGGGCGAGCAATGAGCAGTTCTTC
.	.	TRBV10-2	TRBJ1-5	CASSESSGGPNQPQHF	TGCGCCAGCAGTGAGTCGAGCGGGGGTCCCAATCAGCCCCAGCATTTT
.	.	TRBV2	TRBJ2-5	CASSELETQYF	TGTGCCAGCAGTGAACTAGAGACCCAGTACTTC
.	TRBD2	TRBV2	TRBJ2-7	CASSGTSGHEQYF	TGTGCCAGCAGTGGGACTAGCGGCCACGAGCAGTACTTC
few	.	TRBV7-9	TRBJ2-1	CASLPALGNNEQFF	TGTGCCAGTCTCCCAGCCTTGGGTAACAATGAGCAGTTCTTC
.	.	TRBV6-1	TRBJ2-1	CASSGGAGYNEQFF	TGTGCCAGCAGCGGCGGCGCGGGGTACAATGAGCAGTTCTTC
.	TRBD1	TRBV18	TRBJ1-2	CASSPPGTAANYGYTF	TGTGCCAGCTCACCACCGGGGACAGCAGCTAACTATGGCTACACCTTC
.	TRBD2	TRBV7-6	TRBJ2-2	CASKGLAGVRTGELFF	TGTGCCAGCAAGGGACTAGCGGGAGTACGCACCGGGGAGCTGTTTTTT
.	.	TRBV6-1	TRBJ2-5	CASSEQKIKQETQYF	TGTGCCAGCAGTGAACAGAAAATCAAACAAGAGACCCAGTACTTC
.	TRBD1	TRBV28	TRBJ2-5	CASNTGGGLETQYF	TGTGCCAGCAACACAGGGGGAGGACTGGAGACCCAGTACTTC
.	.	TRBV11-3	TRBJ2-1	CASSPGGETYNEQFF	TGTGCCAGCAGCCCAGGGGGGGAGACCTACAATGAGCAGTTCTTC
.	TRBD1	TRBV6-6	TRBJ1-1	CASIRDRNTEAFF	TGTGCCAGCATTCGGGACAGGAACACTGAAGCTTTCTTT
.	.	TRBV19	TRBJ2-3	CASSSSGRTDTQYF	TGTGCCAGTAGTTCCTCGGGCAGAACAGATACGCAGTATTTT
.	TRBD1	TRBV6-1	TRBJ1-3	CASGKTGGRGNTIYF	TGTGCCAGCGGCAAAACAGGGGGTAGGGGAAACACCATATATTTT
once	TRBD1	TRBV30	TRBJ2-5	CAWSPGGGETQYF	TGTGCCTGGAGCCCAGGGGGCGGGGAGACCCAGTACTTC
once	.	TRBV2	TRBJ2-2	CASSVQFANTGELFF	TGTGCCAGCAGTGTACAGTTCGCGAACACCGGGGAGCTGTTTTTT